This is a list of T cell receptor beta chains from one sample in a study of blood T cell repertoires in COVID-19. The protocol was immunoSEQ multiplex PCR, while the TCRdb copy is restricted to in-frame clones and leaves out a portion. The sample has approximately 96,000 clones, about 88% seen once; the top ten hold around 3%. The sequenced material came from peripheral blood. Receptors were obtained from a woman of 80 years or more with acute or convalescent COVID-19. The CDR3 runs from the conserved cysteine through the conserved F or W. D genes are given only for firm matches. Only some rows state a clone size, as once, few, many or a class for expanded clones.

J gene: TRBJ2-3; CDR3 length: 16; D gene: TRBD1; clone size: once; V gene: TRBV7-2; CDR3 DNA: TGTGCCAGCAGCCCCTACGGGACAGGGGGCACAGATACGCAGTATTTT; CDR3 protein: CASSPYGTGGTDTQYF
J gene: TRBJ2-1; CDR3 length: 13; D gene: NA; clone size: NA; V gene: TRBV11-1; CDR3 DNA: TGTGCCAGCAGCTTAGTCAGGGCTAATGAGCAGTTCTTC; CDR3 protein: CASSLVRANEQFF
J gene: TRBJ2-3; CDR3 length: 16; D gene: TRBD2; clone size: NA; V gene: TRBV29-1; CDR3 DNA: TGCAGCGCCGATACCTACCTGGGACTAGCTTCCGATACGCAGTATTTT; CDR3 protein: CSADTYLGLASDTQYF
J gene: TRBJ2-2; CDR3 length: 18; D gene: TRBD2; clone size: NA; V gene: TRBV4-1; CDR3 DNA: TGCGCCAGCAGCCAAGAAAGGCTAGCGGGAGGGATCACCGGGGAGCTGTTTTTT; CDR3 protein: CASSQERLAGGITGELFF
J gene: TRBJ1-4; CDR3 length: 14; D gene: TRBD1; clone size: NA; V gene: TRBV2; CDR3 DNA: TGTGCCAGCAGAGACGGGACAGGGGGTGAAAAACTGTTTTTT; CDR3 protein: CASRDGTGGEKLFF
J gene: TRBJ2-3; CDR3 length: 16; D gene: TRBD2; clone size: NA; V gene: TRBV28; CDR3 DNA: TGTGCCAGCAGTTTGTCTAGCGGGCCTTGGACAGATACGCAGTATTTT; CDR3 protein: CASSLSSGPWTDTQYF
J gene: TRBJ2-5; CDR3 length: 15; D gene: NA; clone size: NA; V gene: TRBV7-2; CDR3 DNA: TGTGCCAGCACCTTTAACCCCACAGATCAAGAGACCCAGTACTTC; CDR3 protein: CASTFNPTDQETQYF
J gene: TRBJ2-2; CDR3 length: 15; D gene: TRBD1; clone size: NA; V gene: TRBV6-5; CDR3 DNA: TGTGCCAGCTCACTACCGACAGGGGAAACCGGGGAGCTGTTTTTT; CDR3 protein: CASSLPTGETGELFF
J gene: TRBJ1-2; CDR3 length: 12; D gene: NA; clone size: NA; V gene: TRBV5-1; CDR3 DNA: TGCGCCAGTCGTTATGGGCAGGCTGGCTACACCTTC; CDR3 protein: CASRYGQAGYTF
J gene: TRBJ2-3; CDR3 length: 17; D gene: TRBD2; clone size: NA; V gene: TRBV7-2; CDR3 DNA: TGTGCCAGCAGTCTATATAGCGGGGTTACTAGCACAGATACGCAGTATTTT; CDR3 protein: CASSLYSGVTSTDTQYF
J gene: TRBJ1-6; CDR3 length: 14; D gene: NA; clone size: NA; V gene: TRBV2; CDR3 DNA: TGTGCCAGCAGTTACGGACAGAATAATTCACCCCTCCACTTT; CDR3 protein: CASSYGQNNSPLHF
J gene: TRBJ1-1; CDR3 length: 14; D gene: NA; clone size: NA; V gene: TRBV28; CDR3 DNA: TGTGCCAGCAGTTTAAAGCCAGGGGACACTGAAGCTTTCTTT; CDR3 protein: CASSLKPGDTEAFF
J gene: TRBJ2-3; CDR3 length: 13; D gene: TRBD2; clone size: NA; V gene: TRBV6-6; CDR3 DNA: TGTGCCAGCAGTACTAGCGGGAGAAATACGCAGTATTTT; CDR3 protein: CASSTSGRNTQYF
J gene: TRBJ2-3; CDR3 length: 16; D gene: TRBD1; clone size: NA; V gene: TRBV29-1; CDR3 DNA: TGCAGCGTTGACTCAAAGTGGCAGGGGGCAGTAGATACGCAGTATTTT; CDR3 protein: CSVDSKWQGAVDTQYF
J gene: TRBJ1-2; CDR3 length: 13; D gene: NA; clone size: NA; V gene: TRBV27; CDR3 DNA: TGTGCCAGCAGTTTTCAGGGGTTGGGAGGCTACACCTTC; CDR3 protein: CASSFQGLGGYTF
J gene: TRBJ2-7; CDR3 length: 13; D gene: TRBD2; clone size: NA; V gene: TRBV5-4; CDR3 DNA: TGTGCCAGCGGGCTGGCGGGGGGGCAAGAGCAGTACTTC; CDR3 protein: CASGLAGGQEQYF
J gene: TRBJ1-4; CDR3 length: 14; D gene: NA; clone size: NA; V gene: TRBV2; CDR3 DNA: TGTGCCAGCAGCTCCCGGTCGAGGGCGGAAAAACTGTTTTTT; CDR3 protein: CASSSRSRAEKLFF
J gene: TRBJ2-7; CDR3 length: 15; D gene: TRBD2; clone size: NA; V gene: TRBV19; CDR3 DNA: TGTGCCAGTTCGACGGGGGGAACTCGTTCTGGGGAGCAGTACTTC; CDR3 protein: CASSTGGTRSGEQYF
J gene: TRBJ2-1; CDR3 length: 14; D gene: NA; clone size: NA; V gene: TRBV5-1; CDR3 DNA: TGCGCCAGCAGCTTTGAGACAGGCTTGGTTGAGCAGTTCTTC; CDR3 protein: CASSFETGLVEQFF
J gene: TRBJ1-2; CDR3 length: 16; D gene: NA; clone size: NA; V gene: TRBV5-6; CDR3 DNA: TGTGCCAGCAGCTTGATTGGGCCGGACACTAACGATGGCTACACCTTC; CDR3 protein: CASSLIGPDTNDGYTF